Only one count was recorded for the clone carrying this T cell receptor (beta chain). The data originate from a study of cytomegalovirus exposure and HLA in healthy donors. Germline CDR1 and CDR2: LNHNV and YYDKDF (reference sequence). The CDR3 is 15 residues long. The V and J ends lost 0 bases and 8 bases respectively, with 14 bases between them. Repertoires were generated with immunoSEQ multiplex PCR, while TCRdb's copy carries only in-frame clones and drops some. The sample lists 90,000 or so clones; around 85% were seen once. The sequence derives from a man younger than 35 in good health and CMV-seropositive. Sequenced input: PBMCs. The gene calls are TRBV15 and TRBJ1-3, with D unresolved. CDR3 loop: CATSREQSGLDTIYF. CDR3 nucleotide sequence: TGTGCCACCAGCAGAGAGCAGTCCGGGTTAGACACCATATATTTT. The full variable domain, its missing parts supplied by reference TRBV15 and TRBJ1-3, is DAMVIQNPRYQVTQFGKPVTLSCSQTLNHNVMYWYQQKSSQAPKLLFHYYDKDFNNEADTPDNFQSRRPNTSFCFLDIRSPGLGDTAMYLCATSREQSGLDTIYFGEGSWLTVV.